The 11 T cell receptor beta chains listed next were all sequenced from one sample in a study of T cells in Graves' hyperthyroidism and ophthalmopathy (dated by TCRdb to about 2019). Library method: multiplex PCR. Sequenced using an Illumina HiSeq 2000. TCR beta CDR3 regions were amplified from RNA transcripts. A first-round RT-PCR of the TCR CDR3 used the HTBI primer set with the Qiagen OneStep RT-PCR kit. TCRdb itself trimmed the public reads at Q25 with fastp, ran MiXCR and retained productive beta chains. Each CDR3 protein appears once, grouped with its most common genes and DNA. The table for this sample lists around 300,000 distinct CDR3 sequences; less than 30% of them were counted only once. The top ten constitute about a quarter of the sample. The specimen was blood. These receptor sequences come from a man aged 35-49 years with Graves' hyperthyroidism that later progressed to Graves' ophthalmopathy.

At least ten counts were recorded for this clonotype. The chain recombines TRBV12-3 or TRBV12-4 with TRBJ2-2; TRBD2 agrees at 8 bases. CDR3 length equals 18 residues. V lost 8 bases, J lost 6 bases, and 20 bases stayed unmatched. CDR3 sequence: CASRTTAGEVVGPGELFF. DNA of the CDR3: TGTGCCAGCCGCACCACAGCGGGAGAGGTTGTGGGCCCCGGGGAGCTGTTTTTT.

This clonotype was observed at least ten times. This rearrangement joins TRBV20-1 to TRBJ1-5; D uncertain. The CDR3 is made up of 14 amino acids. From germline, CDR1 is DFQATT and CDR2 SNEGSKA (reference sequence). Trimming shortened V by 6 bases and J by 4 bases, and 16 bases separated the two germline ends. The CDR3 reads CSAEKRIGNQPQHF. The CDR3 bases are TGCAGTGCCGAAAAGAGGATCGGGAATCAGCCCCAGCATTTT.

This clonotype was counted ten times or more. The V call is TRBV5-1, the J call TRBJ2-5; TRBD1 matches 7 bases. This CDR3 is 15 amino acids long. Germline CDR1 is SGHRS and CDR2 is YFSETQ. After removal of 0 bases from V and 5 bases from J, the junction contained 7 bases not matched to a gene. The CDR3 DNA follows: TGCGCCAGCAGCTTGGCTGTGGGACAGCGGGAGACCCAGTACTTC. Amino acid sequence: CASSLAVGQRETQYF.

The chain combines TRBV6-1 with TRBJ1-6; D gene ambiguous. Germline CDR1 MNHNS, CDR2 SASEGT. The CDR3 contains 14 residues. V was cut by 6 bases and J by 6 bases, with 12 bases left in between. CDR3 DNA: TGTGCCAGCAGCCCGACTCGGGTTAATTCACCCCTCCACTTT. It is translated as CASSPTRVNSPLHF.

V usage is TRBV30 and J usage is TRBJ1-1, with unresolved D. The CDR3 sequence is 16 residues long. Trimming cost V 2 bases and J 1 base, with 17 bases left between them. Looked up from germline, CDR1 is GTSNPN and CDR2 is SVGIG (reference sequence). CDR3 residues: CAWSREKPGWNTEAFF. In DNA form, the CDR3 reads TGTGCCTGGAGTCGTGAGAAGCCAGGATGGAACACTGAAGCTTTCTTT.

This clonotype has at least ten counts. The J gene is TRBJ2-7, the V gene TRBV10-1; 7 bases map to TRBD2. V lost 3 bases to trimming and J lost 5 bases; unmatched junction nucleotides: 7. Germline V gene data show CDR1 as WNHNN and CDR2 as SYGVQD (reference sequence). This CDR3 has 14 residues. The chain's CDR3 is CASSDGGSFDEQYF. DNA for the CDR3: TGCGCCAGCAGTGATGGCGGGAGTTTTGACGAGCAGTACTTC.

This chain uses TRBV6-2 or TRBV6-3 with TRBJ1-1, with 7 bases aligning to TRBD1. With 5 bases clipped from V and 2 bases from J, the junction kept 14 bases outside the gene matches. The germline gives CDR1 MNHEY, CDR2 SVGEGT. The CDR3 contains 17 residues. The CDR3 is CASSQSFGQARNTEAFF. CDR3 nucleotide sequence: TGTGCCAGCAGTCAAAGTTTCGGACAGGCGCGAAACACTGAAGCTTTCTTT.

Only one count was recorded for this clonotype. The V gene is TRBV7-2, the J gene TRBJ2-7; no firm D call. V gave up 5 bases and J gave up 2 bases, with 16 bases separating them. Germline V gives CDR1 SGHTA, CDR2 FQGNSA. CDR3 length: 15 residues. The CDR3 DNA reads TGTGCCAGCAGCCTATCCCCCGGCCAGGCCTACGAGCAGTACTTC. Protein: CASSLSPGQAYEQYF.

At least ten counts were recorded for this clonotype. The rearrangement links TRBV19 to TRBJ2-7; D unclear. Per germline, CDR1 LNHDA and CDR2 SQIVND (reference sequence). There are 16 residues in the CDR3. V lost 7 bases and J lost 7, with 26 bases in between. This CDR3 reads CASIPPAGRRRGEQYF. The CDR3 DNA reads TGTGCCAGTATTCCTCCCGCAGGCCGGCGGAGAGGAGAGCAGTACTTC.

This clonotype was seen repeatedly, ten times or more. The V and J genes are TRBV6-1 and TRBJ2-5; no reliable D call. Trimming shortened V by 5 bases and J by 5 bases, and 9 bases separated the two germline ends. In germline, CDR1 is MNHNS, CDR2 SASEGT. The CDR3 has 12 amino acids. As DNA, the CDR3 is TGTGCCAGCAGTACCAATCGCGAGACCCAGTACTTC. As protein: CASSTNRETQYF.

This clonotype was recorded at least ten times. The chain uses TRBV5-5 and TRBJ2-7; D unresolved. V lost 2 bases to trimming and J lost 0 bases, with 9 bases between them. CDR3 length equals 14 residues. The germline V gene has CDR1 SGHKS and CDR2 YYEKEE (reference sequence). The CDR3 is CASSFIPNSYEQYF. Written as DNA, the CDR3 is TGTGCCAGCAGCTTTATTCCCAACTCCTACGAGCAGTACTTC.